Listed here are 9 T cell receptor beta chains from one sample, sequenced in a study of blood T cell repertoires in COVID-19. Using immunoSEQ multiplex PCR, the repertoire was profiled, and TCRdb retains in-frame clones only, with some absent. The sample contains around 58,000 clones, roughly 85% of which appear only once. Sequences were obtained from peripheral blood. The receptors originated from a human donor in a cohort sampled during active COVID-19.

The chain has TRBV6-2 or TRBV6-3 and TRBJ1-6; no definite D call. The CDR3 consists of 13 residues. The germline CDR1 and CDR2 sequences are MNHEY and SVGEGT. Trimming took 5 bases from V and 7 from J, leaving 9 bases between them. CDR3 sequence (DNA): TGTGCCAGCAGTCAGCCCGGGAATTCACCCCTCCACTTT. It encodes CASSQPGNSPLHF.

The chain has TRBV11-2 and TRBJ1-2; TRBD1 matches 8 bases. The V gene's germline CDR1 is SGHAT and CDR2 FQNNGV. There are 13 residues in the CDR3. Trimming cost V 2 bases and J 8 bases; bases outside gene matches: 4. DNA of the CDR3: TGTGCCAGCAGCTTATCACAGGGGGTCGGCTACACCTTC. It encodes CASSLSQGVGYTF.

The V gene is TRBV10-3, the J gene TRBJ2-7; D unclear. This CDR3 comprises 11 residues. V shed 6 bases and J shed 1 base, with 4 bases lying between them. CDR1 ENHRY and CDR2 SYGVKD come from the germline V gene. CDR3 amino acids: CAISLSYEQYF. In DNA form, the CDR3 reads TGTGCCATCAGCCTATCCTACGAGCAGTACTTC.

This clone showed up just a few times. The CDR3, as DNA: TGTGCCAGCAGAGACGAGCGGGGCTCCTACAATGAGCAGTTCTTC. This sequence encodes CASRDERGSYNEQFF. This chain links TRBV6-5 with TRBJ2-1; TRBD2 aligns across 7 bases. The J segment lost 0 bases and the V segment lost 6 bases, leaving 5 bases of the junction unmatched. CDR3 size: 15 residues. Per germline, CDR1 MNHEY and CDR2 SVGAGI.

This rearrangement joins TRBV25-1 to TRBJ2-7; TRBD2 aligns across 14 bases. V dropped 5 bases and J dropped 2; count of bases not matched to a gene: 2. The CDR3 has 15 amino acids. The germline V gene has CDR1 MGHDK and CDR2 SYGVNS. For the CDR3, the DNA is TGTGCCAGCAGTCGGACTAGCGGGGGGACCTACGAGCAGTACTTC. Its translation is CASSRTSGGTYEQYF.

This clone was recorded a few times. This CDR3 reads CAWSVVGRAGELFF. Here the CDR3 DNA reads TGTGCCTGGAGTGTGGTAGGCAGGGCCGGGGAGCTGTTTTTT. The V and J genes are TRBV30 and TRBJ2-2; D is perhaps TRBD1 (5 bases). The CDR3 length is 14 residues. Germline CDR1 GTSNPN, CDR2 SVGIG (reference sequence). V was pared by 0 bases and J by 6 bases, with 11 bases between.

The CDR3 spells CASSELTGGTKTPLTDTQYF. CDR3 coding DNA: TGTGCCAGCAGTGAACTTACGGGGGGGACGAAAACCCCCCTCACAGATACGCAGTATTTT. V and J are TRBV6-1 and TRBJ2-3, with 8 bases that match TRBD2. With V trimmed by 2 bases and J by 2 bases, 18 bases remained unmatched. Per germline, CDR1 MNHNS and CDR2 SASEGT. This CDR3 contains 20 residues.

V and J are TRBV6-5 and TRBJ1-1; D perhaps matches TRBD1 (5 bases). Trimming removed 5 bases at V and 6 bases at J, with 16 bases between. From germline, CDR1 is MNHEY and CDR2 SVGAGI. The CDR3 has 14 residues. CDR3 loop: CASSPGLQGAEAFF. CDR3 in DNA: TGTGCCAGCAGTCCGGGACTGCAAGGGGCTGAAGCTTTCTTT.

The chain carries TRBV6-5 and TRBJ2-3; D is unclear. This CDR3 is built from 12 residues. Looked up from germline, CDR1 is MNHEY and CDR2 is SVGAGI. Trimming shortened V by 10 bases and J by 3 bases, and 11 bases separated the two germline ends. The CDR3 DNA reads as TGTGCCACCCGGATCAGGACAGATACGCAGTATTTT. Encoded protein: CATRIRTDTQYF.